This entry lists 22 T cell receptor beta chains sequenced from one sample in a study of T cell responses to AZD1222 COVID-19 vaccine. The protocol was immunoSEQ multiplex PCR, while the TCRdb copy is restricted to in-frame clones and leaves out a portion. The table has about 170,000 clones, approximately 90% seen once. The source material was peripheral blood, sampled on day 0 of AZD1222 vaccination. Receptors were obtained from an adult in good health.

The rearrangement links TRBV19 to TRBJ1-1; 8 nucleotides match TRBD1. Germline lookup yields CDR1 LNHDA and CDR2 SQIVND (reference sequence). This CDR3 has 16 amino acids. V was clipped by 1 base and J by 6 bases; unmatched bases: 10. The DNA for the CDR3 is TGTGCCAGTAGTATAGGAGGGGGACAGGTCATGGCTGAAGCTTTCTTT. It encodes CASSIGGGQVMAEAFF.

The chain couples TRBV25-1 to TRBJ1-4; D is undetermined. V lost 4 bases and J lost 3, with 9 bases in between. The CDR3 consists of 14 residues. The V gene's germline CDR1 is MGHDK and CDR2 SYGVNS. The CDR3 nucleotides read TGTGCCAGCAGTGTCTCATTTCCTAATGAAAAACTGTTTTTT. Amino acids: CASSVSFPNEKLFF.

This clone has a single count. The chain combines TRBV7-2 with TRBJ2-3; D remains ambiguous. Germline-derived CDR1 and CDR2 are SGHTA and FQGNSA. V lost 2 bases, J lost 2 bases, and 5 bases lay in between. CDR3 length equals 13 residues. The CDR3 reads CASSLPLTDTQYF. The CDR3, as DNA: TGTGCCAGCAGCTTACCCCTCACAGATACGCAGTATTTT.

This rearrangement joins TRBV25-1 to TRBJ2-1; a weak D match, TRBD1 (6 bases). CDR3 length equals 11 residues. Trimming took 8 bases from V and 8 from J, leaving 10 bases between them. Germline CDR1 MGHDK, CDR2 SYGVNS. CDR3 DNA: TGTGCCAGCTCATGGGGGCATGAGCAGTTCTTC. Its translation: CASSWGHEQFF.

The chain carries TRBV7-2 and TRBJ2-2; 7 positions agree with TRBD2. The V gene end was trimmed by 4 bases and the J gene end by 5 bases; junction bases not matched to a gene: 7. The CDR3 runs to 15 residues. Per germline, CDR1 SGHTA and CDR2 FQGNSA. The CDR3 bases are TGTGCCAGCAGCTGGGGGGGGTCCCTGACCGGGGAGCTGTTTTTT. Amino acid sequence: CASSWGGSLTGELFF.

The chain is built from TRBV19 and TRBJ2-5, with 7 bases fitting TRBD2. The CDR3 has 12 amino acids. In germline, CDR1 is LNHDA, CDR2 SQIVND (reference sequence). This chain's CDR3 is CGGGLAWETQYF. The DNA of the CDR3 is TGTGGGGGAGGGCTAGCCTGGGAGACCCAGTACTTC.

The chain recombines TRBV11-2 with TRBJ2-6; 9 bases map to TRBD1. V shed 8 bases and J 0 bases; nucleotides not matched to a gene: 11. This CDR3 has 18 residues. Germline V gene lookup returns CDR1 SGHAT and CDR2 FQNNGV. The CDR3 is CASSMTGGVFSGANVLTF. CDR3 DNA sequence: TGTGCCAGCTCTATGACAGGGGGGGTTTTCTCTGGGGCCAACGTCCTGACTTTC.

In this sample, this clone turned up a few times. The chain carries TRBV7-2 and TRBJ1-1; no clear D. Germline assignment: CDR1 SGHTA and CDR2 FQGNSA. The germline V and J ends were trimmed by 5 bases and 4 bases, with 11 bases remaining between them. The CDR3 runs to 13 residues. DNA for the CDR3: TGTGCCAGCAGCCCACTCCCGTCCACTGAAGCTTTCTTT. Protein product: CASSPLPSTEAFF.

V gene TRBV7-2 combines with J gene TRBJ1-5; D unclear. With 4 bases removed from V and 0 bases from J, the gap between germline ends came to 10 bases. Germline CDR1 is SGHTA and CDR2 is FQGNSA. The CDR3 length is 15 residues. The CDR3 spells CASSSTAFSNQPQHF. In DNA form, the CDR3 reads TGTGCCAGCAGCTCGACCGCTTTTAGCAATCAGCCCCAGCATTTT.

In this sample, this clone turned up a few times. One junction end disagrees with the germline gene, perhaps due to a read error. The CDR3 loop reads CASSDTLAF. For the CDR3, the DNA is TGTGCCAGCAGCGACACACTAGCTTTC. V usage is TRBV7-9 and J usage is TRBJ2-7; D is possibly TRBD2 (6 bases). The CDR3 sequence is 9 residues long. CDR1 SEHNR and CDR2 FQNEAQ come from the germline V gene (reference sequence).

The V call is TRBV9, the J call TRBJ2-3; TRBD1 matches at 7 bases. Trimming removed 0 bases from V and 1 base from J; junction bases left unmatched: 2. Germline CDR1 is SGDLS and CDR2 is YYNGEE. The CDR3 is 15 residues long. In DNA form, the CDR3 reads TGTGCCAGCAGCGTAGGGGACAGCGGCACAGATACGCAGTATTTT. Protein sequence: CASSVGDSGTDTQYF.

The genes are TRBV7-3 and TRBJ2-2; D call uncertain. The CDR3 has 14 amino acids. The V end lost 6 bases, the J end lost 2 bases, and 10 bases lay between the germline ends. The germline V gene has CDR1 SGHTA and CDR2 FQGTGA. The CDR3 nucleotides read TGTGCCAGCAGTGTCGGTAGAAACACCGGGGAGCTGTTTTTT. Translation: CASSVGRNTGELFF.

The genes are TRBV5-1 and TRBJ2-1; a possible D gene is TRBD1 (5 bases). The CDR3 length is 13 residues. Trimming stripped 0 bases from V and 8 bases from J, with 9 bases between. CDR1 and CDR2 (germline): SGHRS, YFSETQ. CDR3 region: CASSLAAGYEQFF. DNA for the CDR3: TGCGCCAGCAGCTTGGCCGCAGGGTATGAGCAGTTCTTC.

The genes are TRBV7-6 and TRBJ2-1, with 9 bases matching TRBD1. Losses at the gene ends were 1 base for V and 5 bases for J; bases not matched to a gene: 3. From germline, CDR1 is SGHVS and CDR2 FNYEAQ. This CDR3 has 15 amino acids. CDR3: CASSLGQGVNNEQFF. CDR3 in DNA: TGTGCCAGCAGCTTAGGACAGGGGGTAAACAATGAGCAGTTCTTC.

V gene TRBV3-1 (or the pseudogene TRBV3-2) combines with J gene TRBJ1-6, with TRBD1 matching 7 bases. CDR1 is LGHDT and CDR2 is YNNKEL in the germline V gene (reference sequence). V was clipped by 4 bases and J by 7 bases; unmatched bases: 4. The length of the CDR3 is 14 residues. The CDR3 nucleotides read TGTGCCAGCAGCCGCGGGACAGACAATTCACCCCTCCACTTT. Its translation: CASSRGTDNSPLHF.

The V call is TRBV6-5, the J call TRBJ1-5, with a weak D call TRBD1 (6 bases). The V gene lost 6 bases and the J gene lost 4 bases, with 13 bases spanning the gap. CDR1 and CDR2 from the germline V gene are MNHEY and SVGAGI. This CDR3 has 14 amino acids. The CDR3 nucleotides read TGTGCCAGCAGCAGGGGACTCCCAAATCAGCCCCAGCATTTT. It codes for CASSRGLPNQPQHF.

The chain combines TRBV9 with TRBJ2-1; D might be TRBD1 (5 bases). CDR1 is SGDLS, CDR2 YYNGEE, per germline. The CDR3 is 12 amino acids. V dropped 0 bases and J dropped 12 bases, with 10 bases sitting between them. The CDR3 sequence: CASSVGQGRQFF. The CDR3 DNA reads TGTGCCAGCAGCGTAGGGCAGGGTAGGCAGTTCTTC. Supplemented by reference TRBV9 and TRBJ2-1, the full variable domain reads DSGVTQTPKHLITATGQRVTLRCSPRSGDLSVYWYQQSLDQGLQFLIQYYNGEERAKGNILERFSAQQFPDLHSELNLSSLELGDSALYFCASSVGQGRQFFGPGTRLTVL.

The chain is built from TRBV5-5 and TRBJ2-7; 7 nucleotides line up with TRBD1. The J segment lost 2 bases and the V segment lost 2 bases, leaving 13 bases of the junction unmatched. Germline V CDR1 and CDR2: SGHKS, YYEKEE (reference sequence). There are 17 residues in the CDR3. CDR3 loop: CASSFSTLTGITYEQYF. The CDR3 coding sequence is TGTGCCAGCAGCTTTTCGACCTTGACAGGGATAACCTACGAGCAGTACTTC.

The chain is built from TRBV5-8 and TRBJ2-7; D remains unclear. The CDR3 spans 13 residues. The V end was cut by 5 bases, the J end by 4 bases, with 13 bases between. Germline loops: CDR1 SGHTS, CDR2 YDEGEE. The CDR3 region is CASRSLVVYEQYF. As DNA, the CDR3 is TGTGCCAGCAGAAGCTTGGTTGTGTACGAGCAGTACTTC.

The chain carries TRBV29-1 and TRBJ1-5; D possibly corresponds to TRBD1 (5 bases). The CDR3 sequence is 14 residues long. From germline, CDR1 is SQVTM and CDR2 ANQGSEA. Trimming cost V 6 bases and J 2 bases, with 14 bases left between them. The CDR3 is CSVSRDGRNQPQHF. The CDR3, as DNA: TGCAGCGTCTCTAGGGACGGCCGCAATCAGCCCCAGCATTTT.

The gene calls are TRBV19 and TRBJ2-7; maybe TRBD2 (5 bases). The ends were cut back, 9 bases at V and 3 bases at J, with 15 bases in the middle. The CDR3 contains 13 residues. The germline CDR1 and CDR2 sequences are LNHDA and SQIVND (reference sequence). This chain's CDR3 is CASGGPTRYEQYF. The DNA for the CDR3 is TGTGCCAGCGGCGGGCCCACACGCTACGAGCAGTACTTC.

This clone was seen a single time. This sequence joins TRBV6-5 and TRBJ1-1; perhaps TRBD1 as D (6 bases). CDR3 length: 13 residues. V was clipped by 3 bases and J by 3 bases, with 8 bases between them. Per the germline V gene, CDR1 is MNHEY and CDR2 is SVGAGI. DNA of the CDR3: TGTGCCAGCAGTTATAGGGGGGACACTGAAGCTTTCTTT. As protein: CASSYRGDTEAFF.